This record concerns one TCR beta chain sequence. These data belong to a study of OX40 agonist ivuxolimab in advanced cancers. Only in-frame clones appear in the TCRdb table, and some are missing; sequencing was by immunoSEQ multiplex PCR. Among tens of thousands of clones listed, about 91% were seen once. CDR1 MNHNY and CDR2 SVGAGI come from the germline V gene (reference sequence). The CDR3 runs to 11 residues. Trimming took off 6 bases at V and 8 bases at J, with 8 bases between the two ends. The receptor was derived from an adult with an advanced solid tumor such as melanoma, head and neck, liver or kidney cancer. Source: CD4+ or CD8+ T cells sorted from blood, taken in a trial of the OX40 agonist ivuxolimab. This chain uses TRBV6-6 with TRBJ1-5; the D is unclear. CDR3 DNA: TGTGCCAGCAGCTACCCGGAGCCCCAGCATTTT. Translating gives CASSYPEPQHF.